These 7 T cell receptor beta chains originate from one sample sequenced in a study of cytomegalovirus exposure and HLA in healthy donors. 60 Vbeta and 13 Jbeta primers were used in PCR. Sequencing was performed with immunoSEQ multiplex PCR; in TCRdb, only in-frame clones are kept and a portion is missing. The sample records about 190,000 clones, around three quarters being singletons. Sequences were obtained from PBMCs. The receptors were gathered from a young woman in good health and CMV-seronegative.

The genes are TRBV28 and TRBJ2-2; D unclear. From germline, CDR1 is MDHEN and CDR2 SYDVKM. The V end was cut by 7 bases, the J end by 1 base, with 7 bases between. CDR3 length: 13 amino acids. CDR3 in DNA: TGTGCCAGCATATATAGGAACACCGGGGAGCTGTTTTTT. This sequence encodes CASIYRNTGELFF.

The chain employs TRBV11-3 and TRBJ1-3, with 9 nucleotides matching TRBD1. CDR1 and CDR2 (germline): SGHNT, YENEEA. This CDR3 region has 13 residues. Losses at the gene ends were 4 bases for V and 7 bases for J; bases not matched to a gene: 2. CDR3 sequence (DNA): TGTGCCAGCAGCTATGGACAGGGGAACACCATATATTTT. It codes for CASSYGQGNTIYF. The full variable domain, its missing parts supplied by reference TRBV11-3 and TRBJ1-3, is EAGVVQSPRYKIIEKKQPVAFWCNPISGHNTLYWYLQNLGQGPELLIRYENEEAVDDSQLPKDRFSAERLKGVDSTLKIQPAELGDSAVYLCASSYGQGNTIYFGEGSWLTVV.

The chain joins TRBV19 to TRBJ1-3; D gene unclear. The V end was cut by 3 bases, the J end by 2 bases, with 5 bases between. The CDR3 spans 13 residues. CDR1 and CDR2 (germline): LNHDA, SQIVND (reference sequence). The CDR3 here is CASSIGAGNTIYF. The CDR3 nucleotides are TGTGCCAGTAGTATCGGGGCTGGAAACACCATATATTTT.

The chain employs TRBV27 and TRBJ1-2, with D hard to call. The CDR3 is 14 residues long. The germline V gene has CDR1 MNHEY and CDR2 SMNVEV (reference sequence). Trimming stripped 5 bases from V and 4 bases from J, with 14 bases between. CDR3 in amino acids: CASSTRSSGYGYTF. Written as DNA, the CDR3 is TGTGCCAGCAGTACACGATCAAGCGGCTATGGCTACACCTTC.

V gene TRBV14 combines with J gene TRBJ1-2; 9 bases line up with TRBD1. Per the germline V gene, CDR1 is SGHDN and CDR2 is FVKESK. With 1 base clipped from V and 3 bases from J, the junction kept 6 bases outside the gene matches. The CDR3 is 16 residues long. This CDR3 reads CASSQGPRQGDYGYTF. Here the CDR3 DNA reads TGTGCCAGCAGCCAAGGGCCGAGACAGGGGGACTATGGCTACACCTTC. The full variable domain, completed using reference TRBV14 and TRBJ1-2, is EAGVTQFPSHSVIEKGQTVTLRCDPISGHDNLYWYRRVMGKEIKFLLHFVKESKQDESGMPNNRFLAERTGGTYSTLKVQPAELEDSGVYFCASSQGPRQGDYGYTFGSGTRLTVV.

The chain has TRBV5-1 and TRBJ1-2, with 7 nucleotides matching TRBD1. The ends lost 4 bases at V and 8 bases at J; junction bases unmatched: 14. The CDR3 spans 15 residues. The V gene's germline CDR1 is SGHRS and CDR2 YFSETQ. The CDR3 is CASSEAGQRGGGYTF. CDR3 bases: TGCGCCAGCAGCGAGGCGGGACAGCGGGGGGGCGGCTACACCTTC. Full variable domain (remainder filled in from reference TRBV5-1 and TRBJ1-2): KAGVTQTPRYLIKTRGQQVTLSCSPISGHRSVSWYQQTPGQGLQFLFEYFSETQRNKGNFPGRFSGRQFSNSRSEMNVSTLELGDSALYLCASSEAGQRGGGYTFGSGTRLTVV.

The chain joins TRBV4-3 to TRBJ1-1; 8 nucleotides align to TRBD1. Per germline, CDR1 LGHNA and CDR2 YSLEER. The CDR3 contains 14 residues. Trimming cost V 4 bases and J 3 bases; bases outside gene matches: 4. The chain's CDR3 is CASSRDRGYTEAFF. CDR3 DNA sequence: TGCGCCAGCAGCCGAGACAGGGGATACACTGAAGCTTTCTTT.